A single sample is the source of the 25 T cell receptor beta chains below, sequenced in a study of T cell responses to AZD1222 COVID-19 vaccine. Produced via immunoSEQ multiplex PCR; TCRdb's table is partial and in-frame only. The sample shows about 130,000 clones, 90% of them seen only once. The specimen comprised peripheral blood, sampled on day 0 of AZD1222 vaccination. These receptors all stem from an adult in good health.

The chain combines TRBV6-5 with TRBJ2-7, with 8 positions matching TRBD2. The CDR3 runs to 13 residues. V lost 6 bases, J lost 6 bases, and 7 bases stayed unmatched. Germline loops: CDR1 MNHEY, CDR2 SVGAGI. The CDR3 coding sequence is TGTGCCAGCAGCCCCGCGGGGGGTTTCGAGCAGTACTTC. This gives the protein CASSPAGGFEQYF.

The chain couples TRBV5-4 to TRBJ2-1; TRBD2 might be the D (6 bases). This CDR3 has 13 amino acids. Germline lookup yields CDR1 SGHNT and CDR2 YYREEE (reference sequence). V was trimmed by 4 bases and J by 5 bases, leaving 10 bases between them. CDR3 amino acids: CASSLTGDNEQFF. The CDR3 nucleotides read TGTGCCAGCAGCCTAACGGGGGACAATGAGCAGTTCTTC.

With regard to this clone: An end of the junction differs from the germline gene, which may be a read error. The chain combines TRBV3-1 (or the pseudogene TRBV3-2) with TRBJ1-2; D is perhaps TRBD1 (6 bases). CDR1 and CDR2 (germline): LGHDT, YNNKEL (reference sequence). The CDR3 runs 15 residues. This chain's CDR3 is CASSQDGAAGVKLAF. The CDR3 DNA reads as TGTGCCAGCAGCCAAGATGGGGCGGCAGGGGTGAAACTAGCCTTC.

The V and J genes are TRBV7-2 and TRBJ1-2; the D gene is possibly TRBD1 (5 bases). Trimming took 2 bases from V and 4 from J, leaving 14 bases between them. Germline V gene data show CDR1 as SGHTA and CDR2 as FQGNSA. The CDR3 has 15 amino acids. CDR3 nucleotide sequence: TGTGCCAGCAGCTTATTCGACAGTAAGGCCTATGGCTACACCTTC. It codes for CASSLFDSKAYGYTF. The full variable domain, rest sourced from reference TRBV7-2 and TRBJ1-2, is GAGVSQSPSNKVTEKGKDVELRCDPISGHTALYWYRQSLGQGLEFLIYFQGNSAPDKSGLPSDRFSAERTGGSVSTLTIQRTQQEDSAVYLCASSLFDSKAYGYTFGSGTRLTVV.

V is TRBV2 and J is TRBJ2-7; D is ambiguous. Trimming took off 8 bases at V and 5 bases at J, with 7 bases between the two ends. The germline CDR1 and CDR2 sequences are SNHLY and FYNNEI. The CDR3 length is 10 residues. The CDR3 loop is CASGRDEQYF. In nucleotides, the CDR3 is TGTGCCAGCGGTCGCGACGAGCAGTACTTC.

The CDR3 region has the DNA TGTGCCAGCAGTCGGCGTCACGGGGGGGCGGGTGGCACAGATACGCAGTATTTT. Translation gives CASSRRHGGAGGTDTQYF. The chain uses TRBV7-8 and TRBJ2-3; 8 bases are a match to TRBD2. The CDR3 is 18 amino acids. CDR1 is SGHVS and CDR2 is FQNEAQ in the germline V gene. V gave up 6 bases and J gave up 1 base; unmatched junction bases: 15.

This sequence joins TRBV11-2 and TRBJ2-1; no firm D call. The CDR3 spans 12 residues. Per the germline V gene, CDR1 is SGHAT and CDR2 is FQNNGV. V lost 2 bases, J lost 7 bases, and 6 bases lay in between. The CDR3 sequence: CASSLIGNEQFF. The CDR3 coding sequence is TGTGCCAGCAGCTTAATAGGAAATGAGCAGTTCTTC.

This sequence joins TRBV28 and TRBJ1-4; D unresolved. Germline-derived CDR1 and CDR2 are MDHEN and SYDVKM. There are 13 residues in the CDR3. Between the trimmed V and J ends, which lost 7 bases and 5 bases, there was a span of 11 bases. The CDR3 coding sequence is TGTGCCAGCAAGAGGGCTGGGAATGAAAAACTGTTTTTT. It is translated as CASKRAGNEKLFF.

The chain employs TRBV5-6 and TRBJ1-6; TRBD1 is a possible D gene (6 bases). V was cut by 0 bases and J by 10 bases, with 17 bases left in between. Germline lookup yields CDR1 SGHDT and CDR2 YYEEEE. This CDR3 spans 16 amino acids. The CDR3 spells CASSLAYGGRGSPLHF. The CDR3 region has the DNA TGTGCCAGCAGCTTGGCGTACGGGGGCCGAGGGTCACCCCTCCACTTT. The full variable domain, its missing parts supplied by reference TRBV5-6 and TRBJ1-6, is DAGVTQSPTHLIKTRGQQVTLRCSPKSGHDTVSWYQQALGQGPQFIFQYYEEEERQRGNFPDRFSGHQFPNYSSELNVNALLLGDSALYLCASSLAYGGRGSPLHFGNGTRLTVT.

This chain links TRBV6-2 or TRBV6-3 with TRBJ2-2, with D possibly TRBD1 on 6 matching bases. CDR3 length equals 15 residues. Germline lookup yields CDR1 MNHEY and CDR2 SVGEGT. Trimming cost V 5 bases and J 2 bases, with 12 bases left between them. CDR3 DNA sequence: TGTGCCAGCAGTGGGGGACACGACAACACCGGGGAGCTGTTTTTT. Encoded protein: CASSGGHDNTGELFF.

This chain's CDR3 is CASRGTGVYEQYF. CDR3 nucleotides: TGTGCCAGCAGAGGGACAGGCGTCTACGAGCAGTACTTC. The rearrangement uses TRBV2 and TRBJ2-7; 8 nucleotides agree with TRBD1. With 6 bases clipped from V and 3 bases from J, the junction kept 4 bases outside the gene matches. Per germline, CDR1 SNHLY and CDR2 FYNNEI. CDR3 size: 13 residues.

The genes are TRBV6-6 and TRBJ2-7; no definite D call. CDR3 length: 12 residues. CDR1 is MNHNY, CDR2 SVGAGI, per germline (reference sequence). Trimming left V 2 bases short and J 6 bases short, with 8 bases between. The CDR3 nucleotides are TGTGCCAGCAGTTACGGCTCGGTCGAGCAGTACTTC. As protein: CASSYGSVEQYF.

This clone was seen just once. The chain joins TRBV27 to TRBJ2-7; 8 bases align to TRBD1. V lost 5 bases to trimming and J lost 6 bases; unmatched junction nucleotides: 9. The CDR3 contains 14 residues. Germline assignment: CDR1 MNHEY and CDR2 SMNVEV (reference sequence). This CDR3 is CASSRRTGIGEQYF. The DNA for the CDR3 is TGTGCCAGCAGTCGAAGGACAGGGATCGGCGAGCAGTACTTC.

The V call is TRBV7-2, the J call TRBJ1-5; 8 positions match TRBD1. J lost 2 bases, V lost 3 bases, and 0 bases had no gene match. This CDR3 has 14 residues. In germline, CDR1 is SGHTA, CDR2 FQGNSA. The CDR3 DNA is TGTGCCAGCAGCTTGACAGGGGGCAATCAGCCCCAGCATTTT. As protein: CASSLTGGNQPQHF.

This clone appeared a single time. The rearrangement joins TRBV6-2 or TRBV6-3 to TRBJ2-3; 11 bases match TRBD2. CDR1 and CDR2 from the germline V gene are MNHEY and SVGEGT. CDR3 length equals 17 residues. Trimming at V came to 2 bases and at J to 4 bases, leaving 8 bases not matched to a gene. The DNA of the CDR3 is TGTGCCAGCAGTTACAATCCGGGACTAGCGGCTTCAGATACGCAGTATTTT. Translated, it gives CASSYNPGLAASDTQYF.

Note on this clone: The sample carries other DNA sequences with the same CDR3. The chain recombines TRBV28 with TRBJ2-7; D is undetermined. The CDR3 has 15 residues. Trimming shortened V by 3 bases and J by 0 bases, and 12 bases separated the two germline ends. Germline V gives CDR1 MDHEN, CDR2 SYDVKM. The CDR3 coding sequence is TGTGCCAGCAGTTTGCGAAGGGCAAGCTCCTACGAGCAGTACTTC. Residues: CASSLRRASSYEQYF.

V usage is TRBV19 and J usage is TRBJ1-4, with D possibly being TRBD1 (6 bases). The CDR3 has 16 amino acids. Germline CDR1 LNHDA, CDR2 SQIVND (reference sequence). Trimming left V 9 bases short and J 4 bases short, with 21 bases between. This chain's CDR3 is CASKTLRGLHNEKLFF. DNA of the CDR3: TGTGCCAGCAAAACGCTTCGGGGGCTCCATAATGAAAAACTGTTTTTT.

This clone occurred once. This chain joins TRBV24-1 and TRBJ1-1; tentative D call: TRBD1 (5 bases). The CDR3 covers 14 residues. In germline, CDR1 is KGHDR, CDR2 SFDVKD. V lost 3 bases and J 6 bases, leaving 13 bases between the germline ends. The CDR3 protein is CATSDTGLWAEAFF. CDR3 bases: TGTGCCACCAGTGATACGGGACTGTGGGCTGAAGCTTTCTTT.

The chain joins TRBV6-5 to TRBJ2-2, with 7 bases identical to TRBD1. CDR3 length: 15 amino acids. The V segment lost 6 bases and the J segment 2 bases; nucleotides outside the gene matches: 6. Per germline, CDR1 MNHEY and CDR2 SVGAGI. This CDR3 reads CASRAGTANTGELFF. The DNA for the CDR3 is TGTGCCAGCAGGGCCGGGACAGCTAACACCGGGGAGCTGTTTTTT.

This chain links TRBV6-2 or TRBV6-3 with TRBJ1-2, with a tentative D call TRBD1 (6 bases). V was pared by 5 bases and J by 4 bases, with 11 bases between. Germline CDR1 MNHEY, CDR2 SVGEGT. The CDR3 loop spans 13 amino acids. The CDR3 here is CASSTRTVYGYTF. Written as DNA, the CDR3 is TGTGCCAGCAGTACAAGGACAGTCTATGGCTACACCTTC.

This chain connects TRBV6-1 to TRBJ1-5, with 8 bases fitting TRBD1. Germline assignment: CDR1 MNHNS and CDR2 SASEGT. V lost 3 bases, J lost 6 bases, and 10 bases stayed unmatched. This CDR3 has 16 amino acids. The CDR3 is CASSDYSGTGGQPQHF. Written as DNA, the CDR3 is TGTGCCAGCAGTGATTATAGCGGGACAGGCGGTCAGCCCCAGCATTTT.

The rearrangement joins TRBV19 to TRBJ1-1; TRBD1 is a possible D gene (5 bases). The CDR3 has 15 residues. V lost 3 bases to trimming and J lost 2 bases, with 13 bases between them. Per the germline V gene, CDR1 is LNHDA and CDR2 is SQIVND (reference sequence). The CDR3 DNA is TGTGCCAGTAGTATTACAGGATTTCGAAACACTGAAGCTTTCTTT. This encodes CASSITGFRNTEAFF.

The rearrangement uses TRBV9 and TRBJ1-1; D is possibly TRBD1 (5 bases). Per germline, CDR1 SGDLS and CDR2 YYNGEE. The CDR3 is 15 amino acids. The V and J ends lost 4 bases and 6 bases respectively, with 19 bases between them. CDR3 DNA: TGTGCCAGCAGCTGGGGAGGAGGGGAAGTTGCTGAAGCTTTCTTT. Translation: CASSWGGGEVAEAFF.

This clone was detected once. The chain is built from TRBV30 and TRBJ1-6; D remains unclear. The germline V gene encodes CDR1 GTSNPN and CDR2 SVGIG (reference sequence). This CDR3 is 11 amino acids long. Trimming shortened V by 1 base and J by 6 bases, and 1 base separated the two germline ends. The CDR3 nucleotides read TGTGCCTGGAGTGGTAATTCACCCCTCCACTTT. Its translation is CAWSGNSPLHF. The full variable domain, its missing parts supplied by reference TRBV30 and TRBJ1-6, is SQTIHQWPATLVQPVGSPLSLECTVEGTSNPNLYWYRQAAGRGLQLLFYSVGIGQISSEVPQNLSASRPQDRQFILSSKKLLLSDSGFYLCAWSGNSPLHFGNGTRLTVT.

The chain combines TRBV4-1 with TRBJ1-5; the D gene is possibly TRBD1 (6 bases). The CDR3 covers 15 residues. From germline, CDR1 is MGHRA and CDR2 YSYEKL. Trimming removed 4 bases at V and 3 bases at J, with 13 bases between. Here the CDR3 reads CASSPRTANNQPQHF. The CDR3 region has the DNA TGCGCCAGCAGCCCAAGGACAGCAAACAATCAGCCCCAGCATTTT.